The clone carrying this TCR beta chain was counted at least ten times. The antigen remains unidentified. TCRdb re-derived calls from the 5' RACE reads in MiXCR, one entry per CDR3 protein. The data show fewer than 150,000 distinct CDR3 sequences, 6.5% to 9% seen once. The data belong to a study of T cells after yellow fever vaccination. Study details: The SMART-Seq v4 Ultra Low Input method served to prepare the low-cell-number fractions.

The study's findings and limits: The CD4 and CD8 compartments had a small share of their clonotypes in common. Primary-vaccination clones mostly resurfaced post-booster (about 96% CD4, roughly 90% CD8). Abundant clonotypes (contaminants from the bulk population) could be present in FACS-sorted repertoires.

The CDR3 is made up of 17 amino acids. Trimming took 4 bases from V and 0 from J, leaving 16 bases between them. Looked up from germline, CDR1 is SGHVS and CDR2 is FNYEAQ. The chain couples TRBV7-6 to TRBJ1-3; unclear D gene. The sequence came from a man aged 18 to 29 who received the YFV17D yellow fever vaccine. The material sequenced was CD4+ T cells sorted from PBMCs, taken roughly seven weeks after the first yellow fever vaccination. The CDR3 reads CASSSHPGRGSGNTIYF. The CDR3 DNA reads TGTGCCAGCAGCTCCCACCCCGGACGGGGCTCTGGAAACACCATATATTTT.